This T cell receptor beta chain is drawn from a study of blood T cells in healthy people across ages. Using a J-beta primer mix together with a sample-barcoded 5' primer, a second PCR was run for roughly 6 to 12 cycles. TCRdb re-called the 5' RACE reads with MiXCR, one entry per CDR3 protein. Among about 1.8 million distinct CDR3 sequences listed, about 50% were seen once. From germline, CDR1 is DFQATT and CDR2 SNEGSKA (reference sequence). With 3 bases clipped from V and 4 bases from J, the junction kept 3 bases outside the gene matches. The CDR3 sequence is 14 residues long. General study results and limits: Shifts in expanded clonotypes may have been confounded by donor CMV status, which was unknown.

Ranging in age from about 6 to 100, the donors were healthy Caucasian individuals from Russia. Regarding this clonotype: The antigen is undetermined.

The source material was blood. The V and J genes are TRBV20-1 and TRBJ2-3; 11 bases line up with TRBD2. The sequence derives from a woman aged 35 to 49 in good health. For the CDR3, the DNA is TGCAGTGCTAGTCGGGGACTAGCGGCAGATACGCAGTATTTT. This translates into CSASRGLAADTQYF.